These T cell receptor beta chains were read from a single sample in a study of shared clonotypes between healthy human individuals. Assay used: immunoSEQ multiplex PCR; TCRdb lists only in-frame clones, some missing. The data contain about 2 million clones, over 85% of them singletons. Input material: naive CD4+ T cells sorted from blood. These receptors originate from a man aged 18 to 30 in good health. CDR3s leave out the opening cysteine and the closing phenylalanine or tryptophan. Fields, in order: V gene, clone size, J gene, D gene, CDR3 protein. D genes are given only for firm matches. Clone size is given for some rows only: seen once, a few or many times, or a class if the clone is expanded.

v_gene: TRBV27; abundance: -; j_gene: TRBJ1-1; d_gene: TRBD1; CDR3aa: ASSPDRGGYTEAF
v_gene: TRBV27; abundance: -; j_gene: TRBJ1-1; d_gene: -; CDR3aa: ASSLFSKGVHTEAF
v_gene: TRBV5-4; abundance: -; j_gene: TRBJ2-1; d_gene: TRBD1; CDR3aa: ASSSPGQRYNEQF
v_gene: TRBV7-9; abundance: -; j_gene: TRBJ2-7; d_gene: TRBD1; CDR3aa: ASSLAGQGADYEQY
v_gene: TRBV6-1; abundance: -; j_gene: TRBJ2-5; d_gene: -; CDR3aa: ASRVGPSETQY
v_gene: TRBV10-1; abundance: -; j_gene: TRBJ2-5; d_gene: -; CDR3aa: ASRGWDQETQY
v_gene: TRBV7-9; abundance: -; j_gene: TRBJ1-4; d_gene: TRBD1; CDR3aa: ASSLGQGNEKLF
v_gene: TRBV7-9; abundance: -; j_gene: TRBJ2-5; d_gene: -; CDR3aa: ASSRTETQY
v_gene: TRBV7-2; abundance: -; j_gene: TRBJ2-2; d_gene: -; CDR3aa: ASSPSAGNTGELF
v_gene: TRBV4-3; abundance: once; j_gene: TRBJ2-3; d_gene: TRBD2; CDR3aa: ASSQEQAGGTDTQY
v_gene: TRBV21-1; abundance: -; j_gene: TRBJ2-2; d_gene: -; CDR3aa: ASMRGARNTGELF
v_gene: TRBV6-5; abundance: -; j_gene: TRBJ1-2; d_gene: -; CDR3aa: ASSYIGDYGYT
v_gene: TRBV13; abundance: -; j_gene: TRBJ2-1; d_gene: -; CDR3aa: ASSVWDGSSYNEQF
v_gene: TRBV5-4; abundance: -; j_gene: TRBJ2-7; d_gene: TRBD1; CDR3aa: ASSSTGTGYYEQY
v_gene: TRBV19; abundance: -; j_gene: TRBJ2-6; d_gene: -; CDR3aa: ASSKRVSTITSGANVLT
v_gene: TRBV7-9; abundance: -; j_gene: TRBJ2-7; d_gene: TRBD1; CDR3aa: ASSNKRDRGSLEQY
v_gene: TRBV6-5; abundance: few; j_gene: TRBJ2-3; d_gene: -; CDR3aa: ASSWGDTQY
v_gene: TRBV2; abundance: -; j_gene: TRBJ2-7; d_gene: -; CDR3aa: ASSEGWLSYEQY
v_gene: TRBV30; abundance: once; j_gene: TRBJ1-2; d_gene: -; CDR3aa: AWRTVGGIHGYT
v_gene: TRBV5-1; abundance: -; j_gene: TRBJ2-5; d_gene: TRBD1; CDR3aa: ASSYGTGRGETQY
v_gene: TRBV7-8; abundance: -; j_gene: TRBJ2-4; d_gene: -; CDR3aa: ASSRPGRKNIQY
v_gene: TRBV6-1; abundance: -; j_gene: TRBJ1-3; d_gene: -; CDR3aa: ASRKAKRYGNTIY
v_gene: TRBV5-1; abundance: -; j_gene: TRBJ2-1; d_gene: TRBD1; CDR3aa: ASSGSSGQGFNEQF
v_gene: TRBV4-1; abundance: -; j_gene: TRBJ1-4; d_gene: -; CDR3aa: ASSQGRTNEKLF
v_gene: TRBV2; abundance: -; j_gene: TRBJ2-1; d_gene: TRBD2; CDR3aa: ASLGLAGYNEQF
v_gene: TRBV21-1; abundance: -; j_gene: TRBJ1-4; d_gene: -; CDR3aa: ASSTDKSKGEKLF
v_gene: TRBV15; abundance: -; j_gene: TRBJ2-2; d_gene: -; CDR3aa: ATSRDRGFGELF
v_gene: TRBV10-1; abundance: -; j_gene: TRBJ2-5; d_gene: TRBD1; CDR3aa: ASSRDRGHETQY
v_gene: TRBV7-7; abundance: -; j_gene: TRBJ2-5; d_gene: TRBD1; CDR3aa: ASSLAAGGGETQY
v_gene: TRBV10-3; abundance: -; j_gene: TRBJ2-1; d_gene: TRBD2; CDR3aa: AISDPGLAGNKKSYNEQF
v_gene: TRBV10-3; abundance: -; j_gene: TRBJ1-1; d_gene: -; CDR3aa: AISESTFKGTEAF
v_gene: TRBV5-4; abundance: -; j_gene: TRBJ2-3; d_gene: TRBD1; CDR3aa: ASSSRTGDDTQY
v_gene: TRBV6-6; abundance: -; j_gene: TRBJ2-5; d_gene: -; CDR3aa: ASSYPAAGETQY
v_gene: TRBV30; abundance: -; j_gene: TRBJ2-3; d_gene: -; CDR3aa: AWSGGDRRGDTQY
v_gene: TRBV5-1; abundance: -; j_gene: TRBJ2-7; d_gene: TRBD1; CDR3aa: ASSFGTGSLSREQY
v_gene: TRBV2; abundance: once; j_gene: TRBJ2-2; d_gene: -; CDR3aa: ASRGQNANTGELF
v_gene: TRBV19; abundance: few; j_gene: TRBJ1-6; d_gene: -; CDR3aa: ASSIGNSLNSPLH
v_gene: TRBV30; abundance: -; j_gene: TRBJ1-4; d_gene: -; CDR3aa: AWSQIGIPNEKLF
v_gene: TRBV2; abundance: -; j_gene: TRBJ2-7; d_gene: -; CDR3aa: ASSRSGATGVDEQY
v_gene: TRBV18; abundance: -; j_gene: TRBJ1-6; d_gene: TRBD1; CDR3aa: ASSLPGTASSPLH
v_gene: TRBV19; abundance: once; j_gene: TRBJ2-3; d_gene: TRBD2; CDR3aa: ASRGTLGLAGGTGDTQY
v_gene: TRBV2; abundance: -; j_gene: TRBJ2-7; d_gene: TRBD1; CDR3aa: ASSRPLDRPEQY
v_gene: TRBV14; abundance: -; j_gene: TRBJ1-2; d_gene: -; CDR3aa: ASSHQGASGYT
v_gene: TRBV27; abundance: -; j_gene: TRBJ1-6; d_gene: TRBD1; CDR3aa: ASSSPYRGQRSPLH
v_gene: TRBV19; abundance: -; j_gene: TRBJ2-1; d_gene: -; CDR3aa: ASSIIGRASYNEQF
v_gene: TRBV29-1; abundance: -; j_gene: TRBJ2-3; d_gene: -; CDR3aa: SVLEGHTQY
v_gene: TRBV19; abundance: -; j_gene: TRBJ1-4; d_gene: -; CDR3aa: ASSISGQPFEKLF
v_gene: TRBV20-1; abundance: -; j_gene: TRBJ2-7; d_gene: TRBD1; CDR3aa: SLRGQH